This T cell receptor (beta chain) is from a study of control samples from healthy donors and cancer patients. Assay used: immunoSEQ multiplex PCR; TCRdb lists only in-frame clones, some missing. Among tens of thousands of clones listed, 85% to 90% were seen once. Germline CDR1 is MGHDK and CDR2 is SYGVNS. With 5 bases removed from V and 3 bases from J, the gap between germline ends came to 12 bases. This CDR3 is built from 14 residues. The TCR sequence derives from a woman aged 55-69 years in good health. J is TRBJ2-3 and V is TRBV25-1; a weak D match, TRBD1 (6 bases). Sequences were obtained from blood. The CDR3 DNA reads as TGTGCCAGCAGTCGAGGACAGATTACAGATACGCAGTATTTT. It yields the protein CASSRGQITDTQYF.